This T cell receptor (beta chain) was sequenced in a study of cytomegalovirus exposure and HLA in healthy donors. Study-wide points: In an earlier analysis, in 620 or so donors, most V segments appeared productive either ~87% or ~30% of the time.

To note about this clone: Its target is not known.

Germline-derived CDR1 and CDR2 are SEHNR and FQNEAQ (reference sequence). The CDR3 sequence is 17 residues long. Trimming removed 5 bases at V and 5 bases at J, with 22 bases between. The PCR used 60 Vbeta and 13 Jbeta primers. The table came from immunoSEQ multiplex PCR; TCRdb's copy has only in-frame clones and leaves some out. The table lists 130,000 or so clones. The chain employs TRBV7-9 and TRBJ2-1, with D possibly being TRBD1 (6 bases). Sequencing was done on a sample of PBMCs. The TCR was taken from a woman between 18 and 29 years old in good health and CMV-seronegative. CDR3 sequence (DNA): TGTGCCAGCAGCCGCGGACTGACAGGTTCGGTCGACAATGAGCAGTTCTTC. Residues: CASSRGLTGSVDNEQFF.